What follows are 2 T cell receptor beta chains derived from one specimen sequenced in a study of CD8 T cells in Susac syndrome. An amount of RNA that ranged from about 0.45 to 1 ug was reverse transcribed with random hexamers. MiXCR, applied by TCRdb to the immunoSEQ multiplex PCR reads, yields one record per CDR3 protein. The table lists around 99,000 distinct CDR3 sequences, around 97% of them singletons. Input material: CD4+ T cells from PBMCs. The source is a human donor in good health.

This clonotype was detected once. The rearrangement links TRBV7-2 to TRBJ2-7; TRBD2 aligns across 8 bases. The length of the CDR3 is 15 residues. After removal of 5 bases from V and 5 bases from J, the junction contained 11 bases not matched to a gene. Per the germline V gene, CDR1 is SGHTA and CDR2 is FQGNSA. Written as DNA, the CDR3 is TGTGCCAGCAGCACTAGACGGGGGGGCCGGGACGAGCAGTACTTC. Its protein is CASSTRRGGRDEQYF.

V usage is TRBV20-1 and J usage is TRBJ2-7, with 9 bases aligning to TRBD1. This CDR3 spans 12 amino acids. The J segment lost 3 bases and the V segment lost 3 bases, leaving 0 bases of the junction unmatched. Germline CDR1 reads DFQATT; CDR2 reads SNEGSKA (reference sequence). CDR3: CSARDRGYEQYF. CDR3 in DNA: TGCAGTGCTAGGGACAGGGGCTACGAGCAGTACTTC.